This TCR beta chain was retrieved from a study of control samples from healthy donors and cancer patients. Sequencing used immunoSEQ multiplex PCR; TCRdb keeps in-frame clones, though not all of them. The table lists 150,000 or so clones, around 90% of them singletons. This CDR3 is 18 amino acids long. CDR1 SEHNR and CDR2 FQNEAQ come from the germline V gene (reference sequence). The V end was cut by 1 base, the J end by 4 bases, with 19 bases between. The sequenced material came from blood. The rearrangement uses TRBV7-9 and TRBJ2-2; D is unresolved. The source is a young man in good health. The CDR3 DNA is TGTGCCAGCAGCTTAGGAATTCGGCGTTCGAAGGCCACCGGGGAGCTGTTTTTT. The encoded protein is CASSLGIRRSKATGELFF. Based on the CDR3 plus reference TRBV7-9 and TRBJ2-2, the full variable domain is DTGVSQNPRHKITKRGQNVTFRCDPISEHNRLYWYRQTLGQGPEFLTYFQNEAQLEKSRLLSDRFSAERPKGSFSTLEIQRTEQGDSAMYLCASSLGIRRSKATGELFFGEGSRLTVL.